The T cell receptor (beta chain) under discussion was sequenced for a study of CD8+CD57+ T cells in acquired aplastic anemia. Study-wide context: Mean DNA quantity obtained from sorted CD4+ and CD8+ cells was 2.5 to 4 ug. General study findings and limits: Patients and controls were not found to differ significantly in CD8+ Simpson's diversity. Sharing between patients and controls was observed for about 27 CD8+ CDR3 sequences.

CDR3 and TCR beta VDJ profiling relied on genomic DNA as the template. TCRdb reanalysed the reads using MiXCR and keeps one entry per CDR3 protein. The sample holds 250,000 to 350,000 distinct CDR3 sequences, roughly three fifths seen once. The CDR3 loop spans 14 amino acids. Germline CDR1 is LNHDA and CDR2 is SQIVND (reference sequence). Worth noting for this clonotype: What it binds is unknown. The germline gene is not matched at one end of the junction; a read error may be the cause.

The sequence came from a human donor with severe aplastic anemia or a healthy control (not recorded which). Specimen: sorted CD4+, CD8+, or CD8+CD57+ T cells (not recorded which) from PBMCs. This rearrangement joins TRBV19 to TRBJ2-7, with TRBD1 identical over 8 bases. CDR3 sequence (DNA): TGCGCCAGTACCGGAGACAGGGGCCGGGGCGAGCAGTACTTC. It encodes CASTGDRGRGEQYF.